This is a list of T cell receptor beta chains from one sample in a study of T-cell reconstitution after alpha-beta-depleted transplantation in children. Via MiXCR, TCRdb re-called the PCR reads, giving one row per CDR3 protein. The sample gives roughly 280,000 distinct CDR3 sequences, 11% of which show up once; around a quarter is in the top ten. Sequenced material: peripheral blood, taken 180 days after TCRalphabeta/CD19-depleted stem cell transplant. The receptors come from a male patient aged 2-10 years who had a stem cell transplant for chronic granulomatous disease, so the T cells may come from the graft donor. Each CDR3 is given with its conserved first and last residue. A D gene is named only where the DNA matches it firmly. The size of a clone is reported for some rows only, either as once, few or many, or as a class for expanded clones.

J gene	D gene	V gene	clone size	CDR3 DNA	CDR3 protein
TRBJ2-7	.	TRBV18	many	TGTGCCAGCTCACCGAATCCCTACGAGCAGTACTTC	CASSPNPYEQYF
TRBJ2-7	TRBD2	TRBV3-1	many	TGTGCCAGCAGCCAAGAAAGACTAGCGGGAGGGGAGCAGTACTTC	CASSQERLAGGEQYF
TRBJ2-2	.	TRBV24-1	many	TGTGCCACCAGTGATCAGACAAACACCGGGGAGCTGTTTTTT	CATSDQTNTGELFF
TRBJ1-6	.	TRBV5-1	many	TGCGCCAGCAGCTTGGACGGGGGTAGTTCACCCCTCCACTTT	CASSLDGGSSPLHF
TRBJ1-2	TRBD1	TRBV20-1	many	TGCAGTGCTAGATTCCGGGAGCGGGACAGGTTTGGCTATGGCTACACCTTC	CSARFRERDRFGYGYTF
TRBJ2-1	TRBD2	TRBV3-1	.	TGTGCCAGCAGCCAACGCGGGACTAGCGGACGCTCCTACAATGAGCAGTTCTTC	CASSQRGTSGRSYNEQFF
TRBJ1-1	.	TRBV12-3/TRBV12-4	few	TGTGCCAGCAGTTTAGATGTTGGGGGCATGAACACTGAAGCTTTCTTT	CASSLDVGGMNTEAFF
TRBJ1-1	.	TRBV2	few	TGTGCCAGCAGTGATCAGGGGAACACTGAAGCTTTCTTT	CASSDQGNTEAFF
TRBJ1-2	TRBD1	TRBV27	many	TGTGCCAGCAGCCACAGGGGGCTCGGCTATGGCTACACCTTC	CASSHRGLGYGYTF
TRBJ2-7	.	TRBV11-2	many	TGTGCCAGCAGCGCCGGGCAGGGGCCATACGAGCAGTACTTC	CASSAGQGPYEQYF
TRBJ1-1	TRBD1	TRBV12-3/TRBV12-4	many	TGTGCCAGCAGTAAAATGAGGGGGACAGGGAAAGGGGACACTGAAGCTTTCTTT	CASSKMRGTGKGDTEAFF
TRBJ2-7	TRBD2	TRBV7-2	many	TGTGCCATCCTAGCGGGAGGGCCCACCTACGAGCAGTACTTC	CAILAGGPTYEQYF
TRBJ2-7	TRBD2	TRBV7-9	few	TGTGCCAGCAGCTCACCCGGGACTAGCGGGAGGAAGAAGCAGTACTTC	CASSSPGTSGRKKQYF
TRBJ1-2	.	TRBV9	many	TGTGCCAGCAGCCTAGAAGATCAGGCGCTATATGGCTACACCTTC	CASSLEDQALYGYTF
TRBJ2-7	.	TRBV10-1	many	TGCGCCAGCAAAATACAGGAGTACGAGCAGTACTTC	CASKIQEYEQYF
TRBJ1-5	TRBD1	TRBV6-1	many	TGTGCCAGCATAGAAGGGACAGGGAGCAATCAGCCCCAGCATTTT	CASIEGTGSNQPQHF
TRBJ2-1	TRBD2	TRBV5-1	many	TGCGCCAGCAGCCCCGGGACTAGCGGGAGAAATGAGCAGTTCTTC	CASSPGTSGRNEQFF
TRBJ2-1	TRBD2	TRBV5-1	many	TGCGCCAGCAGCTCGACTAGCGGGAGAGGATTGGGTCCCAATGAGCAGTTCTTC	CASSSTSGRGLGPNEQFF
TRBJ1-3	TRBD1	TRBV18	many	TGTGCCAGCTCACCACGGAACAGGGGCCCTGGAAACACCATATATTTT	CASSPRNRGPGNTIYF
TRBJ1-2	.	TRBV29-1	many	TGCAGCGTTGGCTTTGTCACTGACTATGGCTACACCTTC	CSVGFVTDYGYTF
TRBJ2-1	.	TRBV5-6	many	TGTGCCAGCAGCCCCCGGTCAGGAAACGCCTACAATGAGCAGTTCTTC	CASSPRSGNAYNEQFF
TRBJ2-7	.	TRBV6-2/TRBV6-3	many	TGTGCCAGCAGTGGGAAGTACACCTCCTACGAGCAGTACTTC	CASSGKYTSYEQYF
TRBJ2-7	.	TRBV5-5	many	TGTGCCAGCAGCCTCGAGGCAGCCTACTACGAGCAGTACTTC	CASSLEAAYYEQYF
TRBJ2-1	TRBD2	TRBV20-1	many	TGCAGTGCTAGAGATACTAGCGGGAGCTCCTACAATGAGCAGTTCTTC	CSARDTSGSSYNEQFF
TRBJ2-1	TRBD1	TRBV5-1	many	TGCGCCAGCGCTGAACAGGGGGCGGGATTCAATGAGCAGTTCTTC	CASAEQGAGFNEQFF
TRBJ2-1	TRBD2	TRBV19	few	TGTGCCACAGGACTAGCGATCCGCAATGAGCAGTTCTTC	CATGLAIRNEQFF
TRBJ2-1	TRBD2	TRBV29-1	many	TGCAGCGTTGTAGCGGGGGGGCTTTACAATGAGCAGTTCTTC	CSVVAGGLYNEQFF
TRBJ2-2	TRBD2	TRBV20-1	many	TGCAGTGCCAGTTCGCTCGAGCGGGGGGAATCCGGGGAGCTGTTTTTT	CSASSLERGESGELFF
TRBJ2-1	TRBD2	TRBV20-1	many	TGCAGTGCCAAGCGGTCGTACACCGGGACTAGCGCCTACAATGAGCAGTTCTTC	CSAKRSYTGTSAYNEQFF
TRBJ2-1	.	TRBV19	.	TGTGCCAGTAGTATGAGTTGGGGCATTGAGCAGTTCTTC	CASSMSWGIEQFF
TRBJ2-2	TRBD2	TRBV28	many	TGTGCCAGCTTTCGGACTAGCGGTAGCACCGGGGAGCTGTTTTTT	CASFRTSGSTGELFF
TRBJ2-3	TRBD2	TRBV9	many	TGTGCCAGCAGCGTAGATCTAGCGGGAGAGCTTAGCACAGATACGCAGTATTTT	CASSVDLAGELSTDTQYF
TRBJ1-6	.	TRBV5-1	many	TGCGCCAGCAGCTTGCAAGACGGCTCGAGCTCCTATAATTCACCCCTCCACTTT	CASSLQDGSSSYNSPLHF
TRBJ2-7	.	TRBV12-3/TRBV12-4	many	TGTGCCAGCAGCTACCGGGACCCACGCTCCTACGAGCAGTACTTC	CASSYRDPRSYEQYF
TRBJ2-5	.	TRBV20-1	.	TGCAGTGCCTCGGCGCGTCAGGGGAGCGTCCAAGAGACCCAGTCCTTC	CSASARQGSVQETQSF
TRBJ2-4	.	TRBV20-1	many	TGCAGTGCTATCGGTGGATCTCAGACGAAAATTCAGTACTTC	CSAIGGSQTKIQYF
TRBJ2-1	.	TRBV24-1	many	TGTGCCACCAGTGATCCCCCACGCCCTGAGCAGTTCTTC	CATSDPPRPEQFF
TRBJ2-5	.	TRBV29-1	many	TGCAGCGTGCGGGCAACCCAAGAGACCCAGTACTTC	CSVRATQETQYF
TRBJ2-7	.	TRBV20-1	many	TGCAGTGCTAGATCCCAGAGCTCCTACGAGCAGTACTTC	CSARSQSSYEQYF
TRBJ2-3	.	TRBV6-2/TRBV6-3	many	TGTGCCAGCAGTTACCGGGACACGACCCATTTT	CASSYRDTTHF
TRBJ2-1	TRBD1	TRBV6-2/TRBV6-3	many	TGTGCCAGCATTCAGACCGGGACAGGGTATAATGAGCAGTTCTTC	CASIQTGTGYNEQFF
TRBJ2-3	TRBD2	TRBV13	many	TGTGCCAGCAGCGTTCTAGCGGGAGGCACAGATACGCAGTATTTT	CASSVLAGGTDTQYF
TRBJ2-6	TRBD1	TRBV20-1	many	TGCAGTGCTTATCCGGGACAGGGTAAGCTCTCTGGGGCCAACGTCCTGACTTTC	CSAYPGQGKLSGANVLTF
TRBJ2-5	TRBD2	TRBV3-1	few	TGTGCCAGCGGCGGGAGGGTCCAAGAGACCCAGTACTTC	CASGGRVQETQYF
TRBJ2-5	TRBD2	TRBV7-9	many	TGTGCCAGCAGCTTATCTAGCGGCCAAGAGACCCAGTACTTC	CASSLSSGQETQYF
TRBJ2-7	TRBD1	TRBV9	many	TGTGCCAGCAGCGCCGGGACAGCCGCTGTCGAGCAGTACTTC	CASSAGTAAVEQYF
TRBJ2-1	TRBD2	TRBV7-2	many	TGTGCCAGCAGCTTCCTAGCGGGGGGTCGTTACAATGAGCAGTTCTTC	CASSFLAGGRYNEQFF
TRBJ2-3	.	TRBV12-3/TRBV12-4	.	TGTGCCAGCAGCCCCCTAGCCAATACGCAGTATTTT	CASSPLANTQYF
TRBJ2-7	.	TRBV21-1	many	TGTGCCAGCAGCAAAGCACCGGGACAGACCTACGAGCAGTACTTC	CASSKAPGQTYEQYF
TRBJ2-5	.	TRBV7-8	many	TGTGCCAGCAGCGCACAGGGTAAACTAGGTCTGGAGACCCAGTACTTC	CASSAQGKLGLETQYF
TRBJ2-1	TRBD2	TRBV10-2	many	TGCGCCAGCACCTCCAACGGGGCTAGCGGGACACGACTCAATGAGCAGTTCTTC	CASTSNGASGTRLNEQFF
TRBJ1-1	.	TRBV18	many	TGTGCCAGCTCAGTTTACAGGGATGACACTGAAGCTTTCTTT	CASSVYRDDTEAFF
TRBJ2-1	TRBD2	TRBV18	.	TGTGCCAGCTCACCACCTGGGTCGAGGAGACTAGCGGGGGATAACAATGAGCAGTTCTTC	CASSPPGSRRLAGDNNEQFF
TRBJ2-1	TRBD2	TRBV20-1	many	TGCAGTGCTAGAGAGACTAGCGGGAGTTTTAATGAGCAGTTCTTC	CSARETSGSFNEQFF
TRBJ2-3	.	TRBV20-1	many	TGCAGTGCTAGAGAGGCAGGGTTTTCAGATACGCAGTATTTT	CSAREAGFSDTQYF
TRBJ2-3	.	TRBV7-9	few	TGTGCCAGCAGCTTTAGGACCCCCCGGAGCACAGATACGCAGTATTTT	CASSFRTPRSTDTQYF
TRBJ2-1	TRBD2	TRBV12-3/TRBV12-4	many	TGTGCCAGCAGCCAACTAGCGGGGGGGTACAATGAGCAGTTCTTC	CASSQLAGGYNEQFF
TRBJ2-2	TRBD1	TRBV9	many	TGTGCCAGCAGCAACTACAGGGGCAACACCGGGGAGCTGTTTTTT	CASSNYRGNTGELFF
TRBJ1-2	TRBD1	TRBV12-3/TRBV12-4	many	TGTGCCAGCTCCGGCCCGACAGGGGGCTATGGCTACACCTTC	CASSGPTGGYGYTF